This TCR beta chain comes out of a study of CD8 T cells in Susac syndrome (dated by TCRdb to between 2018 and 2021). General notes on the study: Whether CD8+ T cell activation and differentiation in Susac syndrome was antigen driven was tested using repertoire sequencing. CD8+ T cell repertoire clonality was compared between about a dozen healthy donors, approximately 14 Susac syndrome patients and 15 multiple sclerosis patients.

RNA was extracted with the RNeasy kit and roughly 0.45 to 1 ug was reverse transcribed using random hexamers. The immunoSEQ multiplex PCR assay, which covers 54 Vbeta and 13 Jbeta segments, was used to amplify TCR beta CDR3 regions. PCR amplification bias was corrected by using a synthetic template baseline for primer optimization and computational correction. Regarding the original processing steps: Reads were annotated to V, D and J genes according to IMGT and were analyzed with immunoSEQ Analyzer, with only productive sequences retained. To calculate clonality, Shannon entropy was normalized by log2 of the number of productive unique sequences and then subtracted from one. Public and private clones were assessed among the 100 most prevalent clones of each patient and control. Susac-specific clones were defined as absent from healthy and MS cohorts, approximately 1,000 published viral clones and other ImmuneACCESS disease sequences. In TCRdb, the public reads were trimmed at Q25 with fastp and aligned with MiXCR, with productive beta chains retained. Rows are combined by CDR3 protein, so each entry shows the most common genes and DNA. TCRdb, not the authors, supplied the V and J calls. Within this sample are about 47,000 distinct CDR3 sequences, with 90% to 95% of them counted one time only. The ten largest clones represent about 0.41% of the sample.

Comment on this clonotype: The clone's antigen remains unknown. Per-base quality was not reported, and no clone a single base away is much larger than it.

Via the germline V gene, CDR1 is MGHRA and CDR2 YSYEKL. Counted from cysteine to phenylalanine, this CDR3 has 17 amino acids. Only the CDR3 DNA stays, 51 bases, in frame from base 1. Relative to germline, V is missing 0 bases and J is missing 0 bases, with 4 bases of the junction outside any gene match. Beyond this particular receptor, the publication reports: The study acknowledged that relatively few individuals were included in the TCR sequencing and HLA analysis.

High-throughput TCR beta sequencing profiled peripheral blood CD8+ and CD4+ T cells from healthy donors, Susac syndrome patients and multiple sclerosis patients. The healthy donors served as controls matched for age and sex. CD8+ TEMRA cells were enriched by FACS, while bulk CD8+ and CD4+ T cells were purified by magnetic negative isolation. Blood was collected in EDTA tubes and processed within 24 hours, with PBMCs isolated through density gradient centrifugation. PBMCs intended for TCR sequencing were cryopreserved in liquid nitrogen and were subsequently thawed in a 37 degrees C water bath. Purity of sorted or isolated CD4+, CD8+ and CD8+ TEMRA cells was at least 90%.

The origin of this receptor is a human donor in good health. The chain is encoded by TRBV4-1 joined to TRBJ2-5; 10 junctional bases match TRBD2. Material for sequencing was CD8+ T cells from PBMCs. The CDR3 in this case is CASSQDAGTSDQETQYF. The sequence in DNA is TGCGCCAGCAGCCAAGACGCCGGGACTAGCGACCAAGAGACCCAGTACTTC.